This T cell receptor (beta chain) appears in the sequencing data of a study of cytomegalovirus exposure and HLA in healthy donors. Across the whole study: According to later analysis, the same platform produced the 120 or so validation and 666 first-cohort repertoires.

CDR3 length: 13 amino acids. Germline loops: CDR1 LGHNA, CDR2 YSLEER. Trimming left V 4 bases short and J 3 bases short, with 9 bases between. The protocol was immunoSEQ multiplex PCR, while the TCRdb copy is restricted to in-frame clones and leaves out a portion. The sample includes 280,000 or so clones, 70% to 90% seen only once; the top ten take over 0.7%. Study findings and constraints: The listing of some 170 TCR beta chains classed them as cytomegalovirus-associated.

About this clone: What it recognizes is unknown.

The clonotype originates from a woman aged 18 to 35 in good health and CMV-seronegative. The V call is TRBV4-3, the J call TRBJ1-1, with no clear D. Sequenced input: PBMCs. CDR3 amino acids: CASSLNTDTEAFF. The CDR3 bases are TGCGCCAGCAGCCTAAATACGGACACTGAAGCTTTCTTT.